This T cell receptor (beta chain) was found in a study of blood T cell repertoires in COVID-19. Study context: Collection of acute and convalescent COVID-19 samples took place in the United States, Italy and Spain.

In the source study's methods: Quantification of nucleated cells was approximated via reference gene primer amplification. TCRdb keeps only in-frame clones here, not all; method: immunoSEQ multiplex PCR. V and J calls and clone size are given by that table; D and trimming were obtained from the DNA. The sample includes some 76,000 clones, 80% to 85% of them seen just once. This clone was recorded once. The CDR3 length is 12 residues. Germline CDR1 reads SGHAT; CDR2 reads FQNNGV. V was cut by 1 base and J by 5 bases, with 6 bases left in between. The sample taken for sequencing was peripheral blood. This rearrangement joins TRBV11-2 to TRBJ2-7; TRBD2 is a possible D gene (5 bases). This sequence originates from a human donor in a cohort sampled during active COVID-19. The CDR3 here is CASSLAGDEQYF. The CDR3 DNA is TGTGCCAGCAGCTTAGCCGGGGACGAGCAGTACTTC.